These 12 T cell receptor beta chains originate from one sample sequenced in a study of PD-L1 blockade in urothelial cancer. Libraries were prepared by immunoSEQ multiplex PCR; TCRdb keeps only in-frame clonotypes and omits some of them. The table includes 48,000 or so clones, roughly nine tenths detected once. Documented time point: pretreatment peripheral blood. Material: PBMCs, obtained around atezolizumab (anti-PD-L1) treatment. These receptors all stem from a woman aged 55-69 years with urothelial cancer.

The CDR3 region has the DNA TGTGCCAGCAGTTACTGGCGGGGGGGCCTCACCGGGGAGCTGTTTTTT. Its translation is CASSYWRGGLTGELFF. The V call is TRBV6-6, the J call TRBJ2-2; 9 bases agree with TRBD2. The CDR3 contains 16 residues. With V trimmed by 1 base and J by 4 bases, 4 bases remained unmatched. Germline V gene sequence: CDR1 MNHNY, CDR2 SVGAGI (reference sequence).

J is TRBJ2-7 and V is TRBV29-1, with 9 positions matching TRBD1. Losses at the gene ends were 6 bases for V and 3 bases for J; bases not matched to a gene: 6. CDR1 and CDR2 from the germline V gene are SQVTM and ANQGSEA. The CDR3 has 13 amino acids. The CDR3 DNA follows: TGCAGCGTGGGACAGGGAAGATACTACGAGCAGTACTTC. Translating it yields CSVGQGRYYEQYF.

The genes are TRBV20-1 and TRBJ2-1; TRBD1 matches at 9 bases. V shed 5 bases and J 9 bases; nucleotides not matched to a gene: 2. Germline CDR1 is DFQATT and CDR2 is SNEGSKA (reference sequence). This CDR3 is 11 amino acids long. CDR3 protein: CSAEDRGEQFF. In DNA, the CDR3 is TGCAGTGCTGAGGACAGGGGTGAGCAGTTCTTC.

The CDR3 region has the DNA TGCGCCAGCAGCTTTCGGAGGGGGCCCTACGAGCAGTACTTC. Protein: CASSFRRGPYEQYF. V is TRBV5-1 and J is TRBJ2-7; maybe TRBD1 (7 bases). This CDR3 is 14 amino acids long. V was shortened by 2 bases and J by 2 bases, with 11 bases between the two germline ends. CDR1 is SGHRS and CDR2 is YFSETQ in the germline V gene.

The chain couples TRBV4-3 to TRBJ1-6, with D maybe TRBD1 (5 bases). The CDR3 spans 16 residues. V lost 0 bases, J lost 1 base, and 7 bases lay in between. Per germline, CDR1 LGHNA and CDR2 YSLEER. The CDR3 nucleotides are TGCGCCAGCAGCCAAGATAGGGGATCCTATAATTCACCCCTCCACTTT. Its translation: CASSQDRGSYNSPLHF.

The chain carries TRBV7-2 and TRBJ2-7; the match to TRBD2 covers 9 bases. From germline, CDR1 is SGHTA and CDR2 FQGNSA. The CDR3 is 17 amino acids. V shed 5 bases and J 3 bases; nucleotides not matched to a gene: 14. CDR3: CASSSRPVAGVHYEQYF. In DNA, the CDR3 is TGTGCCAGCAGCAGCCGTCCGGTAGCGGGAGTGCACTACGAGCAGTACTTC.

This chain connects TRBV7-7 to TRBJ2-3; 9 nucleotides match TRBD2. The V gene end was trimmed by 2 bases and the J gene end by 4 bases; junction bases not matched to a gene: 16. CDR1 and CDR2 from the germline V gene are SSHAT and FNYEAQ (reference sequence). CDR3 length: 19 amino acids. The CDR3 nucleotides are TGTGCCAGCAGCTTAAGGAGGGGTCGGGCGGGAGGGCCTGCAGATACGCAGTATTTT. Protein: CASSLRRGRAGGPADTQYF.

This CDR3 is CASSLLRSGTLGNQPQHF. DNA for the CDR3: TGTGCCAGCAGCCTCTTGCGATCGGGGACTTTGGGCAATCAGCCCCAGCATTTT. The chain is built from TRBV7-6 and TRBJ1-5; D perhaps matches TRBD1 (5 bases). Germline-derived CDR1 and CDR2 are SGHVS and FNYEAQ. This CDR3 comprises 18 residues. Trimming removed 5 bases at V and 2 bases at J, with 22 bases between.

The chain uses TRBV11-2 and TRBJ2-7; TRBD2 matches 16 bases. The germline V gene encodes CDR1 SGHAT and CDR2 FQNNGV. The length of the CDR3 is 17 residues. The ends lost 1 base at V and 6 bases at J; junction bases unmatched: 6. The CDR3 sequence is CASSLAGLAGGQGEQYF. The DNA of the CDR3 is TGTGCCAGCAGCTTAGCGGGACTAGCGGGAGGGCAGGGCGAGCAGTACTTC.

This clone was recorded only once. The chain has TRBV4-2 and TRBJ2-3; 9 bases fit TRBD2. The trim removed 1 base at V and 3 bases at J, leaving 5 bases unmatched. CDR1 is LGHNA, CDR2 YNFKEQ, per germline. CDR3 length: 16 residues. DNA of the CDR3: TGTGCCAGCAGCCAAGTACTAGCGGGCACGACAGATACGCAGTATTTT. Residues: CASSQVLAGTTDTQYF.

The chain combines TRBV6-1 with TRBJ2-3; TRBD1 aligns across 9 bases. V was clipped by 6 bases and J by 6 bases; unmatched bases: 1. Germline CDR1 reads MNHNS; CDR2 reads SASEGT. This CDR3 comprises 12 residues. The CDR3 sequence: CASRGTGDTQYF. In DNA form, the CDR3 reads TGTGCCAGCAGGGGGACAGGGGATACGCAGTATTTT.

The CDR3 loop reads CASSLGGSGNTIYF. CDR3 nucleotide sequence: TGTGCCAGCAGTTTAGGGGGGTCTGGAAACACCATATATTTT. The chain links TRBV27 to TRBJ1-3, with D possibly being TRBD1 (5 bases). V gave up 2 bases and J gave up 1 base, with 6 bases separating them. The CDR3 runs to 14 residues. Germline V gene lookup returns CDR1 MNHEY and CDR2 SMNVEV (reference sequence).